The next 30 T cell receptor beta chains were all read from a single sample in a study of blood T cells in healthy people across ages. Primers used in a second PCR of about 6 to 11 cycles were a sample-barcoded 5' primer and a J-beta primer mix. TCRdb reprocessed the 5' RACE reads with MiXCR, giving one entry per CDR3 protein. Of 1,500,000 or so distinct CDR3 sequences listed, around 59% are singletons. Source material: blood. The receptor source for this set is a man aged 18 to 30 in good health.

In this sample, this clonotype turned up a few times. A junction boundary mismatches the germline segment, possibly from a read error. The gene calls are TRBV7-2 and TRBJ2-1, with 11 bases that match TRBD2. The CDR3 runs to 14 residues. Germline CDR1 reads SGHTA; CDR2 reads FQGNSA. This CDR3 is CASRLAGGANEQFF. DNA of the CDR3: TGTGCCAGCAGGTTAGCGGGGGGGGCCAATGAGCAGTTCTTC. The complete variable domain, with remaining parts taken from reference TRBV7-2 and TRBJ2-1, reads GAGVSQSPSNKVTEKGKDVELRCDPISGHTALYWYRQSLGQGLEFLIYFQGNSAPDKSGLPSDRFSAERTGGSVSTLTIQRTQQEDSAVYLCASRLAGGANEQFFGPGTRLTVL.

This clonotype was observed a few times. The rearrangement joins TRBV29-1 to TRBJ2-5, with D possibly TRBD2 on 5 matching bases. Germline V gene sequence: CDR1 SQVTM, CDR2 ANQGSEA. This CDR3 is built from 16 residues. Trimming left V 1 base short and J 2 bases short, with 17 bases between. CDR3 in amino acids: CSVEAEGGRVQETQYF. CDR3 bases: TGCAGCGTTGAAGCTGAGGGCGGACGGGTACAAGAGACCCAGTACTTC.

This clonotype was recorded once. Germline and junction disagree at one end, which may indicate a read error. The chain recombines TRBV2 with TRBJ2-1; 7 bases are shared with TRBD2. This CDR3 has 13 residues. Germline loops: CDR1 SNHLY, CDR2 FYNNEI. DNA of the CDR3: TGTGCCAGCAGTGATCGGGACTACGATGAGCAGTTCTTC. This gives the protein CASSDRDYDEQFF.

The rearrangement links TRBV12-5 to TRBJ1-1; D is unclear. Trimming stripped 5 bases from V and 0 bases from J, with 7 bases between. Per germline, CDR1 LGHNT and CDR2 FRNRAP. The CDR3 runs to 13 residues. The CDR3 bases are TGTGCTAGTGGTCTTAACATGAACACTGAAGCTTTCTTT. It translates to CASGLNMNTEAFF.

In DNA form, the CDR3 reads TGTGCCAGCAGTCCATTGGGGGGGGGCACCTACAATGAGCAGTACTTC. It is translated as CASSPLGGGTYNEQYF. The chain is built from TRBV6-2 or TRBV6-3 and TRBJ2-5, with D maybe TRBD2 (7 bases). Germline V gene lookup returns CDR1 MNHEY and CDR2 SVGEGT. Trimming pared 5 bases from V and 11 bases from J, leaving 27 bases between. This CDR3 has 16 amino acids.

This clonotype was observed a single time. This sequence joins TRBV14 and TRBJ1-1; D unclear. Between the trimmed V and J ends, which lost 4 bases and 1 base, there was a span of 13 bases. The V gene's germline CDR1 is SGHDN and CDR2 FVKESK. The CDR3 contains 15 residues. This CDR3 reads CASSPRLIGNTEAFF. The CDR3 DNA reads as TGTGCCAGCAGCCCCAGGCTTATAGGGAACACTGAAGCTTTCTTT.

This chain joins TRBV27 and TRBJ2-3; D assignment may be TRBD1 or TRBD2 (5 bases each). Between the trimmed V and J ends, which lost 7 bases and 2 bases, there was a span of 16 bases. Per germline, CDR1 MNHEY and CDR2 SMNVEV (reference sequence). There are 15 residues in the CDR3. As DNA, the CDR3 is TGTGCCAGCAATCCCCGGGACCCAACCACAGATACGCAGTATTTT. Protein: CASNPRDPTTDTQYF.

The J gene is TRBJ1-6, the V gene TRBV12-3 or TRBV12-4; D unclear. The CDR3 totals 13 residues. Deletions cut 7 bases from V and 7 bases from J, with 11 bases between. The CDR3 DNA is TGTGCCAGCACTCCCCGTTCCAATTCACCCCTCCACTTT. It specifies CASTPRSNSPLHF.

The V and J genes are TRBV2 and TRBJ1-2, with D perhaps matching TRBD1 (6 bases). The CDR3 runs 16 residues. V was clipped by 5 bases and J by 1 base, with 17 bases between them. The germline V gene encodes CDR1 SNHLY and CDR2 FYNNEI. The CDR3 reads CASSSYSGAYNYGYTF. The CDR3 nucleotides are TGTGCCAGCAGTTCGTATTCAGGGGCATATAACTATGGCTACACCTTC.

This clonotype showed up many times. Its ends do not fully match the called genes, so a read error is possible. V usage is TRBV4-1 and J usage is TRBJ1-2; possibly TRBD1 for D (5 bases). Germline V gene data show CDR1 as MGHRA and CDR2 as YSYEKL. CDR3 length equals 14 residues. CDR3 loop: CASSQGGGNYGYTF. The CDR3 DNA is TGTGCCAGCAGCCAAGGCGGGGGGAACTATGGCTACACCTTC.

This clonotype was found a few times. CDR3: CASISAGRADTQYF. Here the CDR3 DNA reads TGTGCCAGCATCTCAGCGGGACGGGCAGATACGCAGTATTTT. This rearrangement joins TRBV12-3 or TRBV12-4 to TRBJ2-3; 7 bases are a match to TRBD2. The CDR3 covers 14 residues. After removal of 7 bases from V and 4 bases from J, the junction contained 8 bases not matched to a gene.

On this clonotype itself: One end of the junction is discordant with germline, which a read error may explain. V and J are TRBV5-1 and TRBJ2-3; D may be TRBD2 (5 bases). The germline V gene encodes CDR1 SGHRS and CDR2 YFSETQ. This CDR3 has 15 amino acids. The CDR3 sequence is CAGSPGTDSTDTQYF. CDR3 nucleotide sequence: TGCGCCGGCAGCCCGGGAACAGATTCCACAGATACGCAGTATTTT.

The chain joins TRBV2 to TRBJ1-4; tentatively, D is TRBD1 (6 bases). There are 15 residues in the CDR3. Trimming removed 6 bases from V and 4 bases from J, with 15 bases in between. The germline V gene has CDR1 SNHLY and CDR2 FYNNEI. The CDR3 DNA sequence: TGTGCCAGCAGCGACCCGGACAGCCTTAATGAAAAACTGTTTTTT. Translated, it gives CASSDPDSLNEKLFF. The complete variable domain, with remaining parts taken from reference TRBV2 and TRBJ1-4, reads EPEVTQTPSHQVTQMGQEVILRCVPISNHLYFYWYRQILGQKVEFLVSFYNNEISEKSEIFDDQFSVERPDGSNFTLKIRSTKLEDSAMYFCASSDPDSLNEKLFFGSGTQLSVL.

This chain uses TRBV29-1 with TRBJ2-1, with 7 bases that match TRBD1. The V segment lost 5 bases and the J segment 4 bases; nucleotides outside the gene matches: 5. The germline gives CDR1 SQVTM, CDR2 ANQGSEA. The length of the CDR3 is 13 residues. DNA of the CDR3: TGCAGCGTTACCACAGGGGAATACAATGAGCAGTTCTTC. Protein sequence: CSVTTGEYNEQFF.

The CDR3 region is CASSLAGQGIWTEAFF. The CDR3, as DNA: TGTGCCAGCAGCTTAGCTGGACAGGGCATATGGACTGAAGCTTTCTTT. This chain links TRBV7-2 with TRBJ1-1; 8 positions match TRBD1. The germline V gene has CDR1 SGHTA and CDR2 FQGNSA. The V segment lost 0 bases and the J segment 5 bases; nucleotides outside the gene matches: 8. The CDR3 is 16 residues long. Based on the CDR3 plus reference TRBV7-2 and TRBJ1-1, the full variable domain is GAGVSQSPSNKVTEKGKDVELRCDPISGHTALYWYRQSLGQGLEFLIYFQGNSAPDKSGLPSDRFSAERTGGSVSTLTIQRTQQEDSAVYLCASSLAGQGIWTEAFFGQGTRLTVV.

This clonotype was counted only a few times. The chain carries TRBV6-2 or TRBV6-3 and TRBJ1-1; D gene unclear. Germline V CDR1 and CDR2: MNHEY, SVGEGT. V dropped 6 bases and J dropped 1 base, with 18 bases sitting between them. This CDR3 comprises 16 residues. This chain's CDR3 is CASRYPLGAGNTEAFF. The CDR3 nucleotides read TGTGCCAGCAGATACCCTCTCGGCGCAGGGAACACTGAAGCTTTCTTT.

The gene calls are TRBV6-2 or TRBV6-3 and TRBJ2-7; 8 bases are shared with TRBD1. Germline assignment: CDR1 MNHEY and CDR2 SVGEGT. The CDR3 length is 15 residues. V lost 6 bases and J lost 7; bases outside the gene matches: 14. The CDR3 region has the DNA TGTGCCAGCAGACTGACAGGGGTCCCCTACAATGAGCAGTACTTC. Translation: CASRLTGVPYNEQYF.

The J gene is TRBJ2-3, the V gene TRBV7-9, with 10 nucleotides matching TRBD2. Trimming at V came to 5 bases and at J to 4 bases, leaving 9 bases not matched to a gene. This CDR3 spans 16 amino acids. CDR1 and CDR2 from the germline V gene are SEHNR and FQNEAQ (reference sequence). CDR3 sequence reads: CASSANSGRFPDTQYF. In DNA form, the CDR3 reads TGTGCCAGCAGCGCCAATAGCGGGAGGTTTCCAGATACGCAGTATTTT.

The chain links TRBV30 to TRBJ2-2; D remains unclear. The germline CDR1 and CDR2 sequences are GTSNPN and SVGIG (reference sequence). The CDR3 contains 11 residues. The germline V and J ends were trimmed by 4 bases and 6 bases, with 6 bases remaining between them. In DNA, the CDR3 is TGTGCCTGGAAGGTAGCCGGGGAGCTGTTTTTT. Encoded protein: CAWKVAGELFF.

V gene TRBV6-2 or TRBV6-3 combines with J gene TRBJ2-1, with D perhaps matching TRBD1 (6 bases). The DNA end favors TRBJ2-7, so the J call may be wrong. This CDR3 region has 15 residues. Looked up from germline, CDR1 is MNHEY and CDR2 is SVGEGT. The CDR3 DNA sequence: TGTGCCAGCAGTTACAGGGGGACCGCCTACAATGAGCAGTACTTC. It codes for CASSYRGTAYNEQYF.

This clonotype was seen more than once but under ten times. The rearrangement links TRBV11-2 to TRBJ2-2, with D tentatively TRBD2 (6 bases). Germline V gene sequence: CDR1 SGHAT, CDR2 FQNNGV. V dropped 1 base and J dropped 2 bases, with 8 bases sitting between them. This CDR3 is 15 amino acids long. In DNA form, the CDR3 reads TGTGCCAGCAGCTTAGTAGCGGTTAACACCGGGGAGCTGTTTTTT. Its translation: CASSLVAVNTGELFF.

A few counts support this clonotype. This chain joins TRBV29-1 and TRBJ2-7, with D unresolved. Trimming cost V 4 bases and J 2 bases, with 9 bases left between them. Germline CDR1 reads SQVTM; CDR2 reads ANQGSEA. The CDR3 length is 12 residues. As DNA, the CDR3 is TGCAGCGTTGGGAACACCGCCTACGAGCAGTACTTC. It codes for CSVGNTAYEQYF.

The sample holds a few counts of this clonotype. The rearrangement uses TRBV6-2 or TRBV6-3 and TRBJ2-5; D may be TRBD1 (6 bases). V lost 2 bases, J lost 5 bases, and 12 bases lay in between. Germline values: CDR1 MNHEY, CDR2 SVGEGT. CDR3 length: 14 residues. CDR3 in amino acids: CASSYQGLWETQYF. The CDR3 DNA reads TGTGCCAGCAGTTACCAGGGGTTATGGGAGACCCAGTACTTC.

The CDR3 region has the DNA TGCAGTGCTGTAAATTCTTATGGCTACACCTTC. Encoded protein: CSAVNSYGYTF. This chain connects TRBV20-1 to TRBJ1-2; D unclear. This CDR3 is built from 11 residues. Germline assignment: CDR1 DFQATT and CDR2 SNEGSKA (reference sequence). Trimming shortened V by 5 bases and J by 5 bases, and 9 bases separated the two germline ends.

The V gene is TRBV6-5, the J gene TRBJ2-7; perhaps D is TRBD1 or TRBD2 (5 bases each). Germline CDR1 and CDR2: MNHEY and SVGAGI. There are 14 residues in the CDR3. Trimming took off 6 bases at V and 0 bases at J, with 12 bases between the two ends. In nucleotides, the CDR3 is TGTGCCAGCAGCCGGGACCTCAGCTCCTACGAGCAGTACTTC. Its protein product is CASSRDLSSYEQYF.

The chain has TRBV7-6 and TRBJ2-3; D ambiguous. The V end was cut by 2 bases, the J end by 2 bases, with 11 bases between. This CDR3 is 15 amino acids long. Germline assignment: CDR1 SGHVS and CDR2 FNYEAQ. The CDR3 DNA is TGTGCCAGCAGCTTACCCCCCGAGAACACAGATACGCAGTATTTT. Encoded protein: CASSLPPENTDTQYF.

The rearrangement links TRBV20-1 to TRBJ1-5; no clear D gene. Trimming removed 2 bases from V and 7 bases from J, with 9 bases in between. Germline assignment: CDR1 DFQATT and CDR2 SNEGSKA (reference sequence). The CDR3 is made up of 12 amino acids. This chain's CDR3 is CSARLRVQPQHF. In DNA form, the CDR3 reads TGCAGTGCTAGACTTCGGGTCCAGCCCCAGCATTTT.

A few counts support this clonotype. CDR3 DNA: TGCGCCAGCAGCCAAGAGACTGACCTCTACAATGAGCAGTTCTTC. Translation gives CASSQETDLYNEQFF. This chain connects TRBV4-1 to TRBJ2-1; D not resolved. V was cut by 0 bases and J by 3 bases, with 9 bases left in between. This CDR3 is built from 15 residues. The germline V gene encodes CDR1 MGHRA and CDR2 YSYEKL.

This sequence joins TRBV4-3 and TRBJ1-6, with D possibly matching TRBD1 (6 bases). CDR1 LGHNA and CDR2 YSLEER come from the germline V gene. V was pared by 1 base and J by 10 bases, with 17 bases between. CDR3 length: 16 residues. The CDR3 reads CASSQGLGGLRSPLHF. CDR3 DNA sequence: TGCGCCAGCAGCCAAGGACTGGGGGGGCTCAGGTCACCCCTCCACTTT.

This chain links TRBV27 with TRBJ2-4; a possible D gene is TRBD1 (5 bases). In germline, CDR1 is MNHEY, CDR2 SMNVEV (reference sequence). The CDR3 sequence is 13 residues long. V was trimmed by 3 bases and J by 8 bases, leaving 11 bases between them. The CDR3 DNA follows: TGTGCCAGCAGTTTTGAAGGGGCGGACATTCAGTACTTC. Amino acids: CASSFEGADIQYF.